This record looks at one T cell receptor (beta chain) sequence and its context. This sample was included in a study of blood T cell repertoires in COVID-19. Across the whole study: The United States, Italy and Spain were the sources of the acute and convalescent COVID-19 samples. PBMCs, B-cell-depleted T cells, or T cells provided the cDNA or gDNA that made up the material.

The germline CDR1 and CDR2 sequences are LNHNV and YYDKDF (reference sequence). V dropped 4 bases and J dropped 3; count of bases not matched to a gene: 6. CDR3 length: 15 amino acids. Methods used by the authors: By means of reference gene primer amplification, nucleated cell counts were estimated. The data were produced by immunoSEQ multiplex PCR, yet TCRdb's version contains in-frame clones alone and is incomplete. D and trimming come from the DNA, and the V and J calls and clone size come from that table. The data show some 220,000 clones, roughly 81% seen once. The rearrangement links TRBV15 to TRBJ2-3; the match to TRBD2 covers 8 bases. The sequence came from a man aged 50-60 years who had recovered from COVID-19. The source material was peripheral blood. The CDR3 is CATSKGLASTDTQYF. In DNA form, the CDR3 reads TGTGCCACCAGCAAAGGACTAGCCTCTACAGATACGCAGTATTTT.